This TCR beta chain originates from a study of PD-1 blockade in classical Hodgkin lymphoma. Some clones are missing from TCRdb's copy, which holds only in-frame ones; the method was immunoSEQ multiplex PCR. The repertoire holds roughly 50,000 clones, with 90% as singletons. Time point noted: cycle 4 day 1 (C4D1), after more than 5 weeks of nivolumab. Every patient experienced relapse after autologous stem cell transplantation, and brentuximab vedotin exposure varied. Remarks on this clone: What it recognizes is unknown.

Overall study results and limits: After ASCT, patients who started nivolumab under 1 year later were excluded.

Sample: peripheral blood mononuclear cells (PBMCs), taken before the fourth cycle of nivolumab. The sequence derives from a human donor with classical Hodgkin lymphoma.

The CDR3 sequence: CASSFSVEGYEQYF. Here the CDR3 DNA reads TGTGCCAGCAGTTTTTCTGTGGAGGGTTACGAGCAGTACTTC. The chain links TRBV28 to TRBJ2-7; tentatively, D is TRBD2 (6 bases). The CDR3 runs 14 residues. The ends were cut back, 3 bases at V and 4 bases at J, with 13 bases in the middle. Germline CDR1 is MDHEN and CDR2 is SYDVKM.